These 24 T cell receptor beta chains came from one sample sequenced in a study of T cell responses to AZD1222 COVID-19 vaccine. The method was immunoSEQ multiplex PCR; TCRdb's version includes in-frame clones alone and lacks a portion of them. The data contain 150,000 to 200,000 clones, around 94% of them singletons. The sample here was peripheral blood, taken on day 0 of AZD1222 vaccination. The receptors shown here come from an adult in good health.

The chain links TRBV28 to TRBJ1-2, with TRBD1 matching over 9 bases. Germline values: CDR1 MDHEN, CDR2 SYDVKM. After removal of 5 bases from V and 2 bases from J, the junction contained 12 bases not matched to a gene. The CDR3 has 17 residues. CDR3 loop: CASSADSSTGGNYGYTF. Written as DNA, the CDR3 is TGTGCCAGCAGTGCCGATTCTTCTACAGGGGGCAACTATGGCTACACCTTC.

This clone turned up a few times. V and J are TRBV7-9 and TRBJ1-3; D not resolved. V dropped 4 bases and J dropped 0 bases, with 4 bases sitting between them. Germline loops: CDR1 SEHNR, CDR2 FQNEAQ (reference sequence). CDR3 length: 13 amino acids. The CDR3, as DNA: TGTGCCAGCAGCTATAGCTCTGGAAACACCATATATTTT. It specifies CASSYSSGNTIYF.

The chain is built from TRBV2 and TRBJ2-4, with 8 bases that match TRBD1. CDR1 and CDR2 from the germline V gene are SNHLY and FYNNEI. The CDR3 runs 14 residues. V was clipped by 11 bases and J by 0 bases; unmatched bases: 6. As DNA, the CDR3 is TGTGCCGGCGGACAGGGACTAGCCAAAAACATTCAGTACTTC. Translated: CAGGQGLAKNIQYF. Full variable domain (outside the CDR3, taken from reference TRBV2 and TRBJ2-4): EPEVTQTPSHQVTQMGQEVILRCVPISNHLYFYWYRQILGQKVEFLVSFYNNEISEKSEIFDDQFSVERPDGSNFTLKIRSTKLEDSAMYFCAGGQGLAKNIQYFGAGTRLSVL.

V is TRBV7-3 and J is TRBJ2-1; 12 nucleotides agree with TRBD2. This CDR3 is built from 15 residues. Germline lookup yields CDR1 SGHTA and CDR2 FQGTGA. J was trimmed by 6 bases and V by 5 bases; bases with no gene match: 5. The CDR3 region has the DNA TGTGCCAGCAGCGTGGGACTAGCGGGCCTCAATGAGCAGTTCTTC. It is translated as CASSVGLAGLNEQFF. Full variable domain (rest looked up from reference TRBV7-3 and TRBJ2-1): GAGVSQTPSNKVTEKGKYVELRCDPISGHTALYWYRQSLGQGPEFLIYFQGTGAADDSGLPNDRFFAVRPEGSVSTLKIQRTERGDSAVYLCASSVGLAGLNEQFFGPGTRLTVL.

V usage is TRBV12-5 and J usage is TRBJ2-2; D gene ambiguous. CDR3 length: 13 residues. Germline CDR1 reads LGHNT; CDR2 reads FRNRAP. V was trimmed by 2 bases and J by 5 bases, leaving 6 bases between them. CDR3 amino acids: CASGLLWTGELFF. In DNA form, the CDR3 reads TGTGCTAGTGGTTTGTTGTGGACCGGGGAGCTGTTTTTT.

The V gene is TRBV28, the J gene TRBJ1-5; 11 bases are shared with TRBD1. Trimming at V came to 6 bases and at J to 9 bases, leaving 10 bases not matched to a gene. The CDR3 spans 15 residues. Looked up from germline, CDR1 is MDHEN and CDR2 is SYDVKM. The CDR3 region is CASSQWTGGKRPQHF. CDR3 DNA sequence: TGTGCCAGCAGCCAATGGACAGGGGGCAAGCGGCCCCAGCATTTT.

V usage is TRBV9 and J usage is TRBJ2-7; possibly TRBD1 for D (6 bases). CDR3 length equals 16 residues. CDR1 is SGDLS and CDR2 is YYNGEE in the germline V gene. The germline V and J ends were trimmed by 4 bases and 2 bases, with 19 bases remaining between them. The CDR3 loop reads CASSSQGYRYPYEQYF. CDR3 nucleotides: TGTGCCAGCAGCTCACAGGGATACCGCTACCCCTACGAGCAGTACTTC.

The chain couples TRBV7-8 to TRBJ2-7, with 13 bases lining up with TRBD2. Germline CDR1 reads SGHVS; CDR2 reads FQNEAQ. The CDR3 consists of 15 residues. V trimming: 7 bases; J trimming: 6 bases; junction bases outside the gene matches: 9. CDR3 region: CASTSTSGRPGEQYF. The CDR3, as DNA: TGTGCCAGCACCTCGACTAGCGGGAGGCCGGGCGAGCAGTACTTC.

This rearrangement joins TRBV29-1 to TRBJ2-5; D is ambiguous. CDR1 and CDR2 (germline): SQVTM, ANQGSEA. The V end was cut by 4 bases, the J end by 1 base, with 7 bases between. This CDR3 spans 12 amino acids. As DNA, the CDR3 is TGCAGCGTTGTACACAGCCAAGAGACCCAGTACTTC. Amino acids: CSVVHSQETQYF.

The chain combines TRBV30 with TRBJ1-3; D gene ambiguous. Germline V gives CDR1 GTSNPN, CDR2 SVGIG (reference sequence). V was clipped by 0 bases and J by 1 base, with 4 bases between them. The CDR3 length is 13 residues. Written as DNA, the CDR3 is TGTGCCTGGAGTGTGGATTCTGGAAACACCATATATTTT. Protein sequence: CAWSVDSGNTIYF.

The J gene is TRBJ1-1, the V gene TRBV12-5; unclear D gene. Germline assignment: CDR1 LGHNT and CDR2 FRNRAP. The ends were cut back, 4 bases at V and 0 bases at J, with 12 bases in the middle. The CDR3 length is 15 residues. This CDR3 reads CASGSSWTLNTEAFF. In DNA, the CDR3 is TGTGCTAGTGGTTCGTCGTGGACCTTGAACACTGAAGCTTTCTTT.

The DNA for the CDR3 is TGTGCCAGCAGCCCCGGGACTACCTACGAGCAGTACTTC. It codes for CASSPGTTYEQYF. This chain uses TRBV5-5 with TRBJ2-7; TRBD2 matches at 7 bases. CDR1 is SGHKS and CDR2 is YYEKEE in the germline V gene (reference sequence). The V segment lost 4 bases and the J segment 2 bases; nucleotides outside the gene matches: 3. The CDR3 consists of 13 residues.

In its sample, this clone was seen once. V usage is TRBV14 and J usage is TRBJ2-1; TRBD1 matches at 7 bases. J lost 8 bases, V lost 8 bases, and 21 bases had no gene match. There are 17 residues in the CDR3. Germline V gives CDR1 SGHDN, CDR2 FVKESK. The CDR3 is CASGPQGTTPNVYEQFF. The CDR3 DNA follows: TGTGCCAGCGGACCACAGGGGACGACCCCCAATGTCTATGAGCAGTTCTTC. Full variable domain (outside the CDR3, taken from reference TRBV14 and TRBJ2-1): EAGVTQFPSHSVIEKGQTVTLRCDPISGHDNLYWYRRVMGKEIKFLLHFVKESKQDESGMPNNRFLAERTGGTYSTLKVQPAELEDSGVYFCASGPQGTTPNVYEQFFGPGTRLTVL.

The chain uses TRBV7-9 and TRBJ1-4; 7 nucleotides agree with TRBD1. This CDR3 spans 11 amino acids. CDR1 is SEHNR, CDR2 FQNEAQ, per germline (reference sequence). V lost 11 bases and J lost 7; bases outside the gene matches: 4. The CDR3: CAGTVGEKLFF. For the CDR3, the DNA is TGTGCCGGGACAGTTGGTGAAAAACTGTTTTTT.

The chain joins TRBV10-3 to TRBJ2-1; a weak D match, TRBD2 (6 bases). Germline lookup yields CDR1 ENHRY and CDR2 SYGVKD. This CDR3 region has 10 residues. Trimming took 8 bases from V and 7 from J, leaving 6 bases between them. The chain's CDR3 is CAIGGNEQFF. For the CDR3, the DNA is TGTGCCATCGGAGGGAATGAGCAGTTCTTC.

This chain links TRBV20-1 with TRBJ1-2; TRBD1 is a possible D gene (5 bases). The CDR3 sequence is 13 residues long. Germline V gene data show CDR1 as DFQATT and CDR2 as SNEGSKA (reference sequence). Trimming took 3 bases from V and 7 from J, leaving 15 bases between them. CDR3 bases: TGCAGTGCTAGTTGGGGCCCCTCTGGTGGCTACACCTTC. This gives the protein CSASWGPSGGYTF.

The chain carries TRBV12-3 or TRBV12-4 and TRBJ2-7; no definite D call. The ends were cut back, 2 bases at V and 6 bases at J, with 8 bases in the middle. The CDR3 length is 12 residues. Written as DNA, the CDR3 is TGTGCCAGCAGTTTAAGTAGGGTCGAGCAGTACTTC. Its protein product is CASSLSRVEQYF.

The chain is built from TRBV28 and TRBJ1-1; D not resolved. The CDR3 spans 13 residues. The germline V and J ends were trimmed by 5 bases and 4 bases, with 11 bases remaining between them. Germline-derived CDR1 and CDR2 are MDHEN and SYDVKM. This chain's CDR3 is CASSEGWSTEAFF. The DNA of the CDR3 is TGTGCCAGCAGTGAGGGATGGAGCACTGAAGCTTTCTTT.

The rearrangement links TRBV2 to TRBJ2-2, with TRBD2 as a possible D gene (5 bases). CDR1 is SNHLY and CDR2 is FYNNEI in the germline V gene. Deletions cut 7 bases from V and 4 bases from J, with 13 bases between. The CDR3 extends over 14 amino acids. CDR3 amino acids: CASTSRRGTGELFF. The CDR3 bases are TGTGCCAGCACGTCTCGACGGGGCACCGGGGAGCTGTTTTTT.

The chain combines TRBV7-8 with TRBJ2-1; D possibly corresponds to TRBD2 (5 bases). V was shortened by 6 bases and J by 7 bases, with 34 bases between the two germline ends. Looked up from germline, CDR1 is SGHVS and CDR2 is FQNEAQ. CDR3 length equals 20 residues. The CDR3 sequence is CASSSPDSVADLASRNEQFF. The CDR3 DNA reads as TGTGCCAGCAGTTCCCCGGACTCTGTAGCTGACCTAGCAAGTCGGAATGAGCAGTTCTTC.

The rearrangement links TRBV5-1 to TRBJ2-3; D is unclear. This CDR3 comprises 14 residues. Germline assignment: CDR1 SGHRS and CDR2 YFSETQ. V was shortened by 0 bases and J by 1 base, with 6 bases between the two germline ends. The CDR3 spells CASSLEVGTDTQYF. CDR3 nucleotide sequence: TGCGCCAGCAGCTTGGAGGTTGGCACAGATACGCAGTATTTT.

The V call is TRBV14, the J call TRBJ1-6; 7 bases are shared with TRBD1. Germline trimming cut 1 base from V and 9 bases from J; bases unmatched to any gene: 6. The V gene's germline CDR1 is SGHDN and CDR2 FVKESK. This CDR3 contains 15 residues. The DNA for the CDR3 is TGTGCCAGCAGCCAAGGACAGGGCGCGTCTTCACCCCTCCACTTT. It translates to CASSQGQGASSPLHF.

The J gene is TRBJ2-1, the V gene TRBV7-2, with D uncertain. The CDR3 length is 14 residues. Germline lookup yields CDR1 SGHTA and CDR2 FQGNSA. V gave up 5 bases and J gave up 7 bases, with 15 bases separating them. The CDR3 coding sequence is TGTGCCAGCAGCCCAGAGGTCAGAAAAAATGAGCAGTTCTTC. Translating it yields CASSPEVRKNEQFF.

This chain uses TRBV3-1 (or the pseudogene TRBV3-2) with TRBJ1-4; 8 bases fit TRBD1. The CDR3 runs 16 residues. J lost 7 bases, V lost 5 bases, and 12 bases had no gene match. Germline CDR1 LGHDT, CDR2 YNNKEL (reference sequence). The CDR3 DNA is TGTGCCAGCAGCAACCCCCTCACAGGGGGGGGTGAAAAACTGTTTTTT. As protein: CASSNPLTGGGEKLFF.